Below, 18 T cell receptor beta chains from the same sample are listed, as sequenced in a study of early T cells in non-severe SARS-CoV-2 infection. Each CDR3 protein is one row after TCRdb ran MiXCR on the 5' RACE reads. This sample yields roughly 69,000 distinct CDR3 sequences, of which roughly 9% are seen a single time; roughly 13% belongs to the top ten. The material was whole blood, obtained at baseline. These receptors were obtained from an adult who was a healthcare worker with PCR-confirmed SARS-CoV-2 infection or an uninfected control (not recorded which).

The chain links TRBV29-1 to TRBJ2-5; no clear D gene. CDR1 SQVTM and CDR2 ANQGSEA come from the germline V gene. The V and J ends lost 6 bases and 0 bases respectively, with 14 bases between them. The CDR3 length is 14 residues. CDR3 region: CSVPFGLNQETQYF. CDR3 DNA: TGCAGCGTCCCCTTCGGGCTAAACCAAGAGACCCAGTACTTC.

This clonotype has at least ten counts. The V gene is TRBV7-6, the J gene TRBJ2-1; D may be TRBD2 (5 bases). The germline V gene has CDR1 SGHVS and CDR2 FNYEAQ. Trimming shortened V by 4 bases and J by 8 bases, and 9 bases separated the two germline ends. The CDR3 covers 12 residues. The CDR3 reads CASSSRADEQFF. The CDR3 DNA is TGTGCCAGCAGCTCTAGAGCGGATGAGCAGTTCTTC.

A few counts support this clonotype. The chain has TRBV5-1 and TRBJ2-3; 7 nucleotides line up with TRBD1. CDR3 length: 16 amino acids. V shed 2 bases, J shed 0 bases, and the junction held 6 bases outside the gene matches. Germline values: CDR1 SGHRS, CDR2 YFSETQ. In DNA form, the CDR3 reads TGCGCCAGCAGCTTTGGGGGACAGCCTAGCACAGATACGCAGTATTTT. This codes for CASSFGGQPSTDTQYF.

The J gene is TRBJ2-1, the V gene TRBV11-2; a possible D gene is TRBD2 (6 bases). V lost 5 bases and J lost 8, with 19 bases in between. Germline CDR1 reads SGHAT; CDR2 reads FQNNGV. The CDR3 contains 15 residues. Here the CDR3 DNA reads TGTGCCAGCAGCATACTCCTCGGGGAGGTCTATGAGCAGTTCTTC. It specifies CASSILLGEVYEQFF.

This clonotype has a count of ten or more. The V call is TRBV25-1, the J call TRBJ2-7; the D call may be TRBD1 or TRBD2 (5 bases each). The CDR3 has 15 amino acids. CDR1 MGHDK and CDR2 SYGVNS come from the germline V gene. Trimming removed 2 bases from V and 1 base from J, with 12 bases in between. The CDR3 DNA follows: TGTGCCAGCAGTGAACTCGGGACCCTGTCCTACGAGCAGTACTTC. Its translation is CASSELGTLSYEQYF.

V gene TRBV20-1 combines with J gene TRBJ2-3; 10 bases match TRBD2. Per germline, CDR1 DFQATT and CDR2 SNEGSKA (reference sequence). The CDR3 covers 14 residues. Losses at the gene ends were 5 bases for V and 3 bases for J; bases not matched to a gene: 5. CDR3 bases: TGCAGTGCTCCTCTAGCGGGAGCTACAGATACGCAGTATTTT. This sequence encodes CSAPLAGATDTQYF.

This clonotype was picked up many times. V usage is TRBV12-3 or TRBV12-4 and J usage is TRBJ2-1, with D possibly called TRBD1 or TRBD2 (5 bases each). The germline V and J ends were trimmed by 3 bases and 11 bases, with 8 bases remaining between them. The CDR3 spans 11 residues. CDR3 protein: CASSFTGQQFF. As DNA, the CDR3 is TGTGCCAGCAGTTTCACGGGACAGCAGTTCTTC.

This clonotype was observed a handful of times. The chain uses TRBV3-1 and TRBJ1-6; 7 bases are shared with TRBD1. The CDR3 is 16 amino acids. CDR1 and CDR2 from the germline V gene are LGHDT and YNNKEL (reference sequence). Germline trimming cut 4 bases from V and 4 bases from J; bases unmatched to any gene: 7. CDR3 sequence (DNA): TGTGCCAGCAGCCCCGGGACAGCTTTATATAATTCACCCCTCCACTTT. Its translation: CASSPGTALYNSPLHF.

About this clonotype: A much larger clone lies a single base off, so this may be a read error. V is TRBV3-1 and J is TRBJ2-1, with 9 bases lining up with TRBD2. Germline V gene lookup returns CDR1 LGHDT and CDR2 YNNKEL (reference sequence). The CDR3 spans 18 residues. The CDR3 DNA reads TGTGCCGGCAGCCAACACCAAGGTTCTAGCGGGGATTACAATGAGCAGTTCTTC. Translation gives CAGSQHQGSSGDYNEQFF.

This clonotype was counted at least ten times. The chain carries TRBV6-9 and TRBJ2-7; weak D call: TRBD1 (6 bases). CDR1 MNHGY and CDR2 SVAAGI come from the germline V gene. The CDR3 length is 12 residues. V shed 6 bases and J shed 4 bases, with 10 bases lying between them. CDR3 in DNA: TGTGCCAGCAGACAGGGCATTTACGAGCAGTACTTC. As protein: CASRQGIYEQYF.

In this sample, this clonotype turned up a few times. DNA for the CDR3: TGTGCCAGCAGCCAAGGTCGCGTTGGGGTCGAGCAGTACTTC. Translating gives CASSQGRVGVEQYF. The chain uses TRBV3-1 and TRBJ2-7; D remains ambiguous. From germline, CDR1 is LGHDT and CDR2 YNNKEL (reference sequence). This CDR3 is 14 amino acids long. V was cut by 1 base and J by 6 bases, with 13 bases left in between.

The rearrangement links TRBV11-1 to TRBJ2-1; 10 bases fit TRBD2. Germline V gene lookup returns CDR1 SGHAT and CDR2 FQDESV (reference sequence). Unmatched junction bases numbered 4, after V lost 1 base and J lost 7 bases. The CDR3 has 15 amino acids. CDR3 coding DNA: TGTGCCAGCAGCTTAGGACTAGCGGGCCCTAATGAGCAGTTCTTC. Its translation: CASSLGLAGPNEQFF. Drawing the rest from reference TRBV11-1 and TRBJ2-1, the complete variable domain is EAEVAQSPRYKITEKSQAVAFWCDPISGHATLYWYRQILGQGPELLVQFQDESVVDDSQLPKDRFSAERLKGVDSTLKIQPAELGDSAMYLCASSLGLAGPNEQFFGPGTRLTVL.

This clonotype was seen ten or more times. The rearrangement uses TRBV19 and TRBJ1-5, with a possible D match to TRBD1 (5 bases). Germline CDR1 is LNHDA and CDR2 is SQIVND (reference sequence). V lost 8 bases and J 2 bases, leaving 10 bases between the germline ends. The CDR3 is 13 amino acids. CDR3 nucleotides: TGTGCCAGTGGGGGTACAGGCAATCAGCCCCAGCATTTT. This gives the protein CASGGTGNQPQHF.

This chain connects TRBV6-2 or TRBV6-3 to TRBJ2-7, with D perhaps matching TRBD2 (6 bases). V lost 0 bases to trimming and J lost 7 bases, with 25 bases between them. The length of the CDR3 is 18 residues. Germline V gene data show CDR1 as MNHEY and CDR2 as SVGEGT. CDR3 loop: CASSYSNLRFHRAGEQYF. As DNA, the CDR3 is TGTGCCAGCAGTTACTCGAATCTCCGATTCCACCGGGCGGGAGAGCAGTACTTC.

This clonotype was seen a few times. The chain is built from TRBV11-2 and TRBJ2-1; 12 bases match TRBD2. CDR3 length: 16 residues. Unmatched junction bases numbered 8, after V lost 5 bases and J lost 6 bases. Germline-derived CDR1 and CDR2 are SGHAT and FQNNGV. The CDR3 nucleotides read TGTGCCAGCAGCCCGGCCGGGACTAGCGGGCCCAATGAGCAGTTCTTC. This codes for CASSPAGTSGPNEQFF.

This clonotype was counted many times. The chain combines TRBV7-2 with TRBJ2-5; a possible D gene is TRBD2 (5 bases). The V end lost 3 bases, the J end lost 5 bases, and 19 bases lay between the germline ends. Germline CDR1 is SGHTA and CDR2 is FQGNSA. The CDR3 contains 16 residues. This CDR3 is CASSFPSKGASETQYF. In DNA form, the CDR3 reads TGTGCCAGCAGCTTCCCCTCCAAGGGAGCCTCTGAGACCCAGTACTTC.

This clonotype was detected many times. The V gene is TRBV19, the J gene TRBJ1-2; perhaps TRBD1 as D (5 bases). V shed 4 bases and J shed 8 bases, with 20 bases lying between them. Germline CDR1 is LNHDA and CDR2 is SQIVND (reference sequence). CDR3 length: 15 residues. The CDR3: CASSTPSDGQGGYTF. The CDR3, as DNA: TGTGCCAGTAGTACTCCCTCGGACGGACAAGGAGGCTACACCTTC.

This clonotype appeared a few times. The chain carries TRBV25-1 and TRBJ2-5; D perhaps matches TRBD2 (5 bases). Germline V gene data show CDR1 as MGHDK and CDR2 as SYGVNS. This CDR3 has 15 residues. V gave up 4 bases and J gave up 2 bases, with 14 bases separating them. CDR3 loop: CASSAYERIQETQYF. The CDR3 DNA reads as TGTGCCAGCAGTGCCTACGAGCGGATTCAAGAGACCCAGTACTTC. The complete variable domain, with remaining parts taken from reference TRBV25-1 and TRBJ2-5, reads EADIYQTPRYLVIGTGKKITLECSQTMGHDKMYWYQQDPGMELHLIHYSYGVNSTEKGDLSSESTVSRIRTEHFPLTLESARPSHTSQYLCASSAYERIQETQYFGPGTRLLVL.